This record concerns one TCR beta chain sequence. The data originate from a study of cytomegalovirus exposure and HLA in healthy donors. Germline V gives CDR1 LGHNA, CDR2 YSLEER. The J segment lost 9 bases and the V segment lost 0 bases, leaving 7 bases of the junction unmatched. CDR3 size: 15 residues. It was with 60 Vbeta and 13 Jbeta primers that the PCR ran. Some clones are missing from TCRdb's copy, which holds only in-frame ones; the method was immunoSEQ multiplex PCR. Here the sample spans roughly 120,000 clones, 80% being singletons. The source of this sequence is a man under 40 in good health and CMV-seronegative. Material: PBMCs. The chain couples TRBV4-3 to TRBJ2-2, with 7 nucleotides matching TRBD2. The CDR3 spells CASSQDITSERELFF. CDR3 nucleotides: TGCGCCAGCAGCCAAGATATCACTAGCGAACGGGAGCTGTTTTTT.